This is a list of T cell receptor beta chains from one sample in a study of T cell repertoires in cytomegalovirus infection. Via MiXCR, TCRdb re-called the reads, giving one row per CDR3 protein. The repertoire holds approximately 770,000 distinct CDR3 sequences, around 29% seen once, with roughly 14% in the top ten. These receptors' targets are unknown. Sequences were derived from cultured CD8+ T cells from PBMCs, sampled from culture after CMV antigen stimulation. The receptors stem from a human donor in good health (CMV status not recorded). Some clones in this sample may be carry-over from other donors' samples. CDR3s include the opening cysteine and the closing phenylalanine or tryptophan. D genes are given only for firm matches. Clone size appears in some rows only: once, few, many, or a class for an expanded clone.

D gene,V gene,clone size,J gene,CDR3 protein,CDR3 DNA
-,TRBV7-6,-,TRBJ1-1,CASSLLTGTHPNTEAFF,TGTGCCAGCAGCTTGTTGACCGGGACCCACCCGAACACTGAAGCTTTCTTT
TRBD1,TRBV27,-,TRBJ1-2,CASSPYRGRDYGYTF,TGTGCCAGCAGTCCATACAGGGGACGAGACTATGGCTACACCTTC
-,TRBV2,-,TRBJ1-4,CASSEPIGGATNEKLFF,TGTGCCAGCAGTGAGCCCATTGGGGGTGCAACTAATGAAAAACTGTTTTTT
TRBD1,TRBV12-3/TRBV12-4,few,TRBJ2-6,CASSFWTGITREVLTF,TGTGCCAGCAGTTTTTGGACAGGGATTACCAGGGAAGTCCTGACTTTC
-,TRBV6-2/TRBV6-3,many,TRBJ1-1,CASSYVRGRNTEAFF,TGTGCCAGCAGTTACGTCAGGGGAAGGAACACTGAAGCTTTCTTT
-,TRBV27,many,TRBJ1-1,CASSSYEGRLAFF,TGTGCCAGCAGTTCCTATGAGGGACGGCTAGCTTTCTTT
-,TRBV7-9,once,TRBJ1-2,CASTTVRGYTF,TGTGCCAGCACCACAGTCCGGGGCTACACCTTC
-,TRBV5-5,-,TRBJ2-3,CASSLGWATDTQYF,TGTGCCAGCAGCTTGGGCTGGGCGACAGATACGCAGTATTTT
-,TRBV15,-,TRBJ1-4,CATSRANNEKLFF,TGTGCCACCAGCAGAGCCAACAATGAAAAACTGTTTTTT
TRBD2,TRBV7-3,medium-sized,TRBJ2-1,CASSLLAGGYSYNEQFF,TGTGCCAGCAGCCTCCTAGCGGGGGGCTACTCCTACAATGAGCAGTTCTTC
TRBD1,TRBV7-6,few,TRBJ2-5,CASSLRGGLETQYF,TGTGCCAGCAGCTTAAGAGGGGGCTTGGAGACCCAGTACTTC
-,TRBV27,few,TRBJ1-1,CASTPGRISTEAFF,TGTGCCAGCACCCCGGGCCGGATTAGTACTGAAGCTTTCTTT
-,TRBV27,-,TRBJ2-3,CASRFRGTQYF,TGTGCCAGCAGGTTCAGGGGTACGCAGTATTTT
TRBD2,TRBV5-4,-,TRBJ2-3,CASSSRLAGDTQYF,TGTGCCAGCAGCTCCCGACTAGCGGGGGATACGCAGTATTTT
-,TRBV7-9,few,TRBJ1-2,CASSFRRGDNYGYTF,TGTGCCAGCAGCTTCCGAAGGGGCGATAACTATGGCTACACCTTC
-,TRBV12-3/TRBV12-4,few,TRBJ1-4,CASSLTGSEKLFF,TGTGCCAGCAGCCTTACAGGGAGTGAAAAACTGTTTTTT
TRBD2,TRBV4-1,few,TRBJ2-5,CASSQEGGGVTQETQYF,TGCGCCAGCAGCCAAGAGGGCGGGGGGGTAACCCAAGAGACCCAGTACTTC
TRBD1,TRBV7-9,few,TRBJ2-7,CASSLGQGVSEQYF,TGTGCCAGCAGCTTAGGACAGGGAGTAAGCGAGCAGTACTTC
-,TRBV4-3,few,TRBJ2-3,CASSQVEAVTDTQYF,TGCGCCAGCAGCCAAGTGGAAGCGGTTACAGATACGCAGTATTTT
-,TRBV6-5,-,TRBJ2-7,CASSYSIVTGTTNEQYF,TGTGCCAGCAGTTACTCGATAGTGACGGGGACCACCAACGAGCAGTACTTC
-,TRBV7-6,-,TRBJ2-5,CASSSLDRREETQYF,TGTGCCAGCAGCTCCCTCGACAGGAGAGAGGAGACCCAGTACTTC
-,TRBV7-9,-,TRBJ2-3,CASSLGQNTQYF,TGTGCCAGCAGCTTAGGACAGAATACGCAGTATTTT
-,TRBV6-2/TRBV6-3,few,TRBJ1-1,CASSGPGHPGEGTEAFF,TGTGCCAGCAGTGGTCCGGGACACCCCGGGGAGGGCACTGAAGCTTTCTTT
TRBD1,TRBV6-1,few,TRBJ2-3,CASSETGQGRATDTQYF,TGTGCCAGCAGTGAAACCGGACAGGGCAGGGCCACAGATACGCAGTATTTT
-,TRBV7-9,many,TRBJ2-1,CASSLAVWGYNEQFF,TGTGCCAGCAGCTTAGCGGTTTGGGGGTACAATGAGCAGTTCTTC
-,TRBV7-9,few,TRBJ1-1,CASSVTQRGTEAFF,TGTGCCAGCAGCGTCACACAGCGGGGCACTGAAGCTTTCTTT
TRBD1,TRBV7-6,-,TRBJ1-2,CASSSLPGVDRESGYTF,TGTGCCAGCAGCTCCCTACCGGGGGTGGACAGGGAAAGTGGCTACACCTTC
TRBD2,TRBV28,-,TRBJ2-5,CASSFALADRETQYF,TGTGCCAGCAGTTTTGCCCTAGCGGACCGCGAGACCCAGTACTTC
-,TRBV19,few,TRBJ2-1,CASTTGTARVF,TGTGCCAGTACCACCGGGACGGCCCGGGTCTTC
-,TRBV19,-,TRBJ2-2,CASSRLVQATGELFF,TGTGCCAGTAGTAGACTAGTTCAGGCCACCGGGGAGCTGTTTTTT
TRBD1,TRBV7-6,-,TRBJ2-1,CASSLSGTRDRMFF,TGTGCCAGCAGCTTGAGCGGAACCCGGGACAGAATGTTCTTC
TRBD2,TRBV4-2,once,TRBJ2-1,CASSPSPWTSGDNEQFF,TGTGCCAGCAGCCCATCCCCTTGGACTAGCGGTGACAATGAGCAGTTCTTC
-,TRBV7-6,-,TRBJ1-1,CASSYKGAEAFF,TGTGCCAGCAGCTACAAGGGGGCTGAAGCTTTCTTT
TRBD1,TRBV7-9,many,TRBJ2-6,CASSPTGAGANVLTF,TGTGCCAGCAGCCCAACAGGGGCTGGGGCCAACGTCCTGACTTTC
-,TRBV2,many,TRBJ1-1,CASRPRVTEAFF,TGTGCCAGCAGGCCTCGAGTCACTGAAGCTTTCTTT
TRBD2,TRBV7-9,-,TRBJ2-1,CASRRLAGPSYNEQFF,TGTGCCAGCAGGCGACTAGCGGGGCCCTCCTACAATGAGCAGTTCTTC
TRBD1,TRBV6-1,-,TRBJ2-1,CASSKPGGGDEQFF,TGTGCCAGCAGTAAACCAGGGGGTGGGGATGAGCAGTTCTTC
-,TRBV4-3,few,TRBJ1-4,CASSQDGREGTNEKLFF,TGCGCCAGCAGCCAAGATGGTAGGGAAGGTACTAATGAAAAACTGTTTTTT
TRBD2,TRBV6-2/TRBV6-3,many,TRBJ2-5,CASSYPTIAGYKGWETQYF,TGTGCCAGCAGTTACCCAACGATAGCGGGGTATAAAGGATGGGAGACCCAGTACTTC
-,TRBV7-6,many,TRBJ1-4,CASSSLATNERLFF,TGTGCCAGCAGCTCCCTTGCAACTAATGAAAGACTGTTTTTT
TRBD1,TRBV4-1,many,TRBJ1-5,CASRPQDRGNQPQHF,TGCGCCAGCAGACCACAGGACAGGGGCAATCAGCCCCAGCATTTT
-,TRBV15,-,TRBJ2-7,CATSRDRGKTYEQYF,TGTGCCACCAGCAGAGATCGGGGCAAGACCTACGAGCAGTACTTC
-,TRBV6-1,-,TRBJ2-2,CASSKGPDTGELFF,TGTGCCAGCAGCAAGGGACCGGACACCGGGGAGCTGTTTTTT
-,TRBV7-3,few,TRBJ2-5,CASSPTGWGETQYF,TGTGCCAGCAGCCCTACGGGGTGGGGTGAGACCCAGTACTTC
TRBD1,TRBV6-1,few,TRBJ1-1,CASGEWFRGDTEAFF,TGTGCCAGCGGTGAATGGTTCAGGGGGGACACTGAAGCTTTCTTT
TRBD1,TRBV2,-,TRBJ1-4,CASNWDRGGTNEKLFF,TGTGCCAGCAACTGGGACAGGGGCGGGACTAATGAAAAACTGTTTTTT
TRBD2,TRBV19,-,TRBJ2-7,CASSPGTSGGTSYEQYF,TGTGCCAGTAGTCCTGGGACTAGCGGGGGAACGTCGTACGAGCAGTACTTC
-,TRBV7-2,many,TRBJ1-2,CASSLDPGANYGYTF,TGTGCCAGCAGCTTAGACCCAGGGGCTAACTATGGCTACACCTTC
-,TRBV29-1,-,TRBJ2-3,CSVEPDSTDTQYF,TGCAGCGTTGAACCCGACAGCACAGATACGCAGTATTTT
TRBD1,TRBV4-1,-,TRBJ1-1,CASSQGGDRVAFF,TGCGCCAGCAGCCAAGGAGGGGACAGGGTAGCTTTCTTT
-,TRBV27,-,TRBJ2-2,CASSLLKTGGNTGELFF,TGTGCCAGCAGTTTACTAAAGACAGGTGGAAACACCGGGGAGCTGTTTTTT
-,TRBV15,many,TRBJ2-1,CATSRPYNEQFF,TGTGCCACGAGTCGGCCCTACAATGAGCAGTTCTTC
-,TRBV7-2,many,TRBJ2-1,CASSRLQGEQFF,TGTGCCAGCAGTCGTCTACAGGGTGAGCAGTTCTTC
TRBD1,TRBV3-1,-,TRBJ1-5,CASSQGGQRNQPQHF,TGTGCCAGCAGCCAAGGGGGACAGAGGAACCAGCCCCAGCATTTT
TRBD2,TRBV19,few,TRBJ2-3,CASSIGIFERGGLDTQYF,TGTGCCAGTAGTATTGGGATTTTCGAGCGGGGGGGCTTAGATACGCAGTATTTT